The 8 T cell receptor beta chains below all came from one sample that was sequenced in a study of T cell responses to AZD1222 COVID-19 vaccine. Assay used: immunoSEQ multiplex PCR; TCRdb lists only in-frame clones, some missing. The top ten clones hold roughly 0.99% of a sample with some 200,000 clones, roughly 90% of them seen once. Sequencing was performed on peripheral blood, taken on day 0 of AZD1222 vaccination. The receptors shown here come from an adult in good health.

V is TRBV3-1 (or the pseudogene TRBV3-2) and J is TRBJ2-1; 12 nucleotides line up with TRBD2. With V trimmed by 0 bases and J by 10 bases, 10 bases remained unmatched. CDR1 and CDR2 (germline): LGHDT, YNNKEL (reference sequence). This CDR3 has 17 residues. CDR3 in DNA: TGTGCCAGCAGCCAAGATTGGACTAGCGGGACAGATAGGGAGCAGTTCTTC. It translates to CASSQDWTSGTDREQFF.

This clone was counted once. The chain employs TRBV7-3 and TRBJ1-1, with a possible D match to TRBD1 (5 bases). Germline V CDR1 and CDR2: SGHTA, FQGTGA. This CDR3 has 17 amino acids. V was shortened by 5 bases and J by 4 bases, with 23 bases between the two germline ends. DNA for the CDR3: TGTGCCAGCAGCCCAGAGGTCCTCGGGGCCGGCGGCACTGAAGCTTTCTTT. Its translation is CASSPEVLGAGGTEAFF.

This clone was counted once. The rearrangement joins TRBV5-1 to TRBJ2-1, with 8 bases fitting TRBD2. Germline V gene sequence: CDR1 SGHRS, CDR2 YFSETQ. The junction had 7 bases not matched to a gene; V was cut back by 1 base and J by 4 bases. The CDR3 has 16 amino acids. CDR3 protein: CASSLSPGGSYNEQFF. DNA of the CDR3: TGCGCCAGCAGCTTGTCTCCGGGGGGGTCATACAATGAGCAGTTCTTC.

The chain recombines TRBV28 with TRBJ1-1, with a tentative D call TRBD1 (5 bases). The CDR3 loop spans 13 amino acids. The germline V and J ends were trimmed by 5 bases and 10 bases, with 17 bases remaining between them. Germline V gives CDR1 MDHEN, CDR2 SYDVKM. CDR3 region: CASSIQPGLTAFF. CDR3 nucleotides: TGTGCCAGCAGTATCCAACCAGGGCTTACAGCTTTCTTT.

The rearrangement joins TRBV3-1 (or the pseudogene TRBV3-2) to TRBJ1-4, with a tentative D call TRBD1 (5 bases). V lost 4 bases and J lost 2, with 11 bases in between. The CDR3 consists of 15 residues. Germline V gene sequence: CDR1 LGHDT, CDR2 YNNKEL (reference sequence). CDR3 protein: CASSPRRQTNEKLFF. CDR3 nucleotide sequence: TGTGCCAGCAGCCCACGGCGACAGACTAATGAAAAACTGTTTTTT.

This clone was picked up one time. The chain recombines TRBV7-2 with TRBJ1-2; possibly TRBD1 for D (5 bases). This CDR3 region has 13 residues. V was shortened by 2 bases and J by 6 bases, with 10 bases between the two germline ends. The germline CDR1 and CDR2 sequences are SGHTA and FQGNSA. The CDR3 DNA sequence: TGTGCCAGCAGCTTACAGGGTGGACATGGCTACACCTTC. Its protein is CASSLQGGHGYTF.

The chain carries TRBV7-3 and TRBJ1-5, with 8 bases that match TRBD1. Trimming took 1 base from V and 7 from J; bases not matched to a gene: 6. The CDR3 runs 15 residues. From germline, CDR1 is SGHTA and CDR2 FQGTGA. CDR3 sequence reads: CASSLKGQATQPQHF. The CDR3 DNA is TGTGCCAGCAGCTTAAAGGGACAGGCTACCCAGCCCCAGCATTTT. Full variable domain (rest looked up from reference TRBV7-3 and TRBJ1-5): GAGVSQTPSNKVTEKGKYVELRCDPISGHTALYWYRQSLGQGPEFLIYFQGTGAADDSGLPNDRFFAVRPEGSVSTLKIQRTERGDSAVYLCASSLKGQATQPQHFGDGTRLSIL.

The rearrangement joins TRBV29-1 to TRBJ1-4; 9 nucleotides agree with TRBD1. The J segment lost 7 bases and the V segment lost 7 bases, leaving 16 bases of the junction unmatched. Germline V gene sequence: CDR1 SQVTM, CDR2 ANQGSEA. CDR3 length equals 16 residues. The CDR3 loop is CSARTGTGSRGEKLFF. The CDR3 DNA reads TGCAGCGCACGAACCGGGACAGGGAGCCGGGGTGAAAAACTGTTTTTT.